The rows below give T cell receptor beta chains drawn from one sample of a study of spatial heterogeneity in lung cancer. TCRdb used MiXCR to reprocess the 5' RACE reads, holding one entry per CDR3 protein. The sample lists around 10,000 distinct CDR3 sequences, 10% to 15% seen once, with 39% in the top ten. This specimen was lung tumor tissue, taken at surgery. These receptors originate from a male donor with early-stage non-small cell lung cancer. Both conserved end residues are part of each CDR3. The order of the fields is CDR3 protein, CDR3 DNA, J gene, clone size, D gene, V gene. The D gene is left open where the match is weak. For some rows the clone size is stated as once, few or many, or as a class when expanded; others skip it.

CDR3aa: CASSLTSGGGGEQFF
CDR3nt: TGTGCCAGCAGCTTGACTAGCGGGGGCGGCGGTGAGCAGTTCTTC
j_gene: TRBJ2-1
abundance: few
d_gene: TRBD2
v_gene: TRBV11-2

CDR3aa: CASSLVQGSGELFF
CDR3nt: TGTGCCAGCAGCTTAGTACAGGGTTCCGGGGAGCTGTTTTTT
j_gene: TRBJ2-2
abundance: few
d_gene: -
v_gene: TRBV11-2

CDR3aa: CASSQNNEKLFF
CDR3nt: TGTGCCAGCAGTCAGAATAATGAAAAACTGTTTTTT
j_gene: TRBJ1-4
abundance: few
d_gene: -
v_gene: TRBV6-2/TRBV6-3

CDR3aa: CASSGGNTQYF
CDR3nt: TGTGCCAGCAGTGGCGGTAATACGCAGTATTTT
j_gene: TRBJ2-3
abundance: -
d_gene: -
v_gene: TRBV6-5

CDR3aa: CSAGPMGLIDGYTF
CDR3nt: TGCAGTGCTGGTCCTATGGGGTTGATAGATGGCTACACCTTC
j_gene: TRBJ1-2
abundance: -
d_gene: -
v_gene: TRBV20-1

CDR3aa: CATSRAETGGDYPSSYNSPLHF
CDR3nt: TGTGCCACCAGCAGAGCTGAGACAGGGGGCGACTATCCGAGCTCCTATAATTCACCCCTCCACTTT
j_gene: TRBJ1-6
abundance: -
d_gene: TRBD1
v_gene: TRBV15

CDR3aa: CASSPNQEGGDQPQHF
CDR3nt: TGTGCCAGCTCACCAAACCAGGAGGGTGGAGACCAGCCCCAGCATTTT
j_gene: TRBJ1-5
abundance: -
d_gene: -
v_gene: TRBV18

CDR3aa: CASSQGRAAGNTIYF
CDR3nt: TGTGCCAGCAGCCAGGGGAGGGCAGCTGGAAACACCATATATTTT
j_gene: TRBJ1-3
abundance: -
d_gene: -
v_gene: TRBV3-1

CDR3aa: CSVGGLGPYNEQFF
CDR3nt: TGCAGCGTTGGAGGGCTGGGACCCTACAATGAGCAGTTCTTC
j_gene: TRBJ2-1
abundance: many
d_gene: -
v_gene: TRBV29-1

CDR3aa: CSADSDQETQYF
CDR3nt: TGCAGTGCCGACAGCGACCAAGAGACCCAGTACTTC
j_gene: TRBJ2-5
abundance: many
d_gene: -
v_gene: TRBV20-1

CDR3aa: CASSERGGSPEGPFF
CDR3nt: TGTGCCAGCTCCGAACGAGGTGGTAGCCCCGAGGGTCCGTTCTTC
j_gene: TRBJ2-1
abundance: -
d_gene: -
v_gene: TRBV7-9

CDR3aa: CASSRDPNYGYTF
CDR3nt: TGTGCCAGCAGTAGGGACCCAAACTATGGCTACACCTTC
j_gene: TRBJ1-2
abundance: -
d_gene: -
v_gene: TRBV5-4

CDR3aa: CASSSLFGTAASDEQFF
CDR3nt: TGTGCCAGCAGCTCTCTTTTCGGGACAGCCGCTTCGGATGAGCAGTTCTTC
j_gene: TRBJ2-1
abundance: -
d_gene: TRBD1
v_gene: TRBV7-8

CDR3aa: CASRRQGRGTEAFF
CDR3nt: TGTGCCAGCAGAAGACAGGGGAGAGGCACTGAAGCTTTCTTT
j_gene: TRBJ1-1
abundance: few
d_gene: TRBD1
v_gene: TRBV2

CDR3aa: CAISESRTSGDFYEQYF
CDR3nt: TGTGCCATCAGTGAATCCCGGACTAGCGGTGACTTCTACGAGCAGTACTTC
j_gene: TRBJ2-7
abundance: few
d_gene: TRBD2
v_gene: TRBV10-3

CDR3aa: CASSLGNSYNEQFF
CDR3nt: TGTGCCAGCAGCTTGGGCAACAGTTACAATGAGCAGTTCTTC
j_gene: TRBJ2-1
abundance: -
d_gene: -
v_gene: TRBV5-6

CDR3aa: CAIRRYAKNIQYF
CDR3nt: TGTGCCATCAGGAGGTATGCCAAAAACATTCAGTACTTC
j_gene: TRBJ2-4
abundance: few
d_gene: -
v_gene: TRBV10-3

CDR3aa: CAIRDSGANTGELFF
CDR3nt: TGTGCCATCAGGGACAGCGGGGCGAACACCGGGGAGCTGTTTTTT
j_gene: TRBJ2-2
abundance: -
d_gene: -
v_gene: TRBV10-3

CDR3aa: CSAKIGGAYEQYF
CDR3nt: TGCAGTGCGAAGATAGGGGGGGCCTACGAGCAGTACTTC
j_gene: TRBJ2-7
abundance: many
d_gene: -
v_gene: TRBV20-1

CDR3aa: CASISPAGGWTPLHF
CDR3nt: TGTGCCAGCATTTCTCCCGCAGGGGGCTGGACACCCCTCCACTTT
j_gene: TRBJ1-6
abundance: many
d_gene: TRBD1
v_gene: TRBV28

CDR3aa: CASGAWEQYF
CDR3nt: TGTGCCAGCGGAGCCTGGGAGCAGTACTTC
j_gene: TRBJ2-7
abundance: few
d_gene: -
v_gene: TRBV2

CDR3aa: CSAREYRVDEQYF
CDR3nt: TGCAGTGCTAGAGAGTACAGGGTCGACGAGCAGTACTTC
j_gene: TRBJ2-7
abundance: many
d_gene: -
v_gene: TRBV20-1

CDR3aa: CASSLISGGAENEQFF
CDR3nt: TGTGCTAGCAGCTTAATTAGCGGGGGGGCCGAAAATGAGCAGTTCTTC
j_gene: TRBJ2-1
abundance: many
d_gene: TRBD2
v_gene: TRBV7-7

CDR3aa: CASSQPGRGEAFF
CDR3nt: TGTGCCAGCAGCCAACCAGGCAGGGGGGAGGCTTTCTTT
j_gene: TRBJ1-1
abundance: medium-sized
d_gene: TRBD1
v_gene: TRBV28

CDR3aa: CASSSEPSDTQYF
CDR3nt: TGTGCCAGCAGCTCCGAACCGAGCGATACGCAGTATTTT
j_gene: TRBJ2-3
abundance: few
d_gene: -
v_gene: TRBV7-2

CDR3aa: CASSLSSNQPQHF
CDR3nt: TGTGCCAGCAGCTTATCCTCCAATCAGCCCCAGCATTTT
j_gene: TRBJ1-5
abundance: medium-sized
d_gene: -
v_gene: TRBV11-2

CDR3aa: CGAGTQNTGELFF
CDR3nt: TGTGGGGCCGGGACACAGAACACCGGGGAGCTGTTTTTT
j_gene: TRBJ2-2
abundance: -
d_gene: -
v_gene: TRBV28

CDR3aa: CAIHEGNLDEQFF
CDR3nt: TGTGCCATCCACGAGGGGAATTTGGATGAGCAGTTCTTC
j_gene: TRBJ2-1
abundance: many
d_gene: -
v_gene: TRBV6-2/TRBV6-3

CDR3aa: CASSIPRTDPRFSGANVLTF
CDR3nt: TGTGCCAGCAGCATACCCCGGACAGACCCCAGATTCTCTGGGGCCAACGTCCTGACTTTC
j_gene: TRBJ2-6
abundance: many
d_gene: -
v_gene: TRBV3-1

CDR3aa: CSVGTETQYF
CDR3nt: TGCAGCGTGGGGACGGAGACCCAGTACTTC
j_gene: TRBJ2-5
abundance: -
d_gene: -
v_gene: TRBV29-1

CDR3aa: CSASPTGRETQYF
CDR3nt: TGCAGTGCTTCCCCGACTGGTAGGGAGACCCAGTACTTC
j_gene: TRBJ2-5
abundance: many
d_gene: -
v_gene: TRBV20-1

CDR3aa: CAIGQGVSQPQHF
CDR3nt: TGTGCCATCGGACAGGGCGTTAGTCAGCCCCAGCATTTT
j_gene: TRBJ1-5
abundance: few
d_gene: TRBD1
v_gene: TRBV6-2/TRBV6-3

CDR3aa: CAWTLGQGNEQFF
CDR3nt: TGTGCCTGGACCCTGGGACAGGGGAATGAGCAGTTCTTC
j_gene: TRBJ2-1
abundance: few
d_gene: TRBD1
v_gene: TRBV30

CDR3aa: CSVLRTGTEGAFF
CDR3nt: TGCAGCGTCCTCAGGACAGGAACGGAGGGAGCTTTCTTT
j_gene: TRBJ1-1
abundance: -
d_gene: TRBD1
v_gene: TRBV29-1

CDR3aa: CASSYRLDRDRDGELFF
CDR3nt: TGTGCCAGCAGTTACCGACTCGACAGGGACCGGGACGGGGAGCTGTTTTTT
j_gene: TRBJ2-2
abundance: medium-sized
d_gene: TRBD1
v_gene: TRBV6-5

CDR3aa: CSARDSGIYQPQHF
CDR3nt: TGCAGTGCTAGAGATTCAGGGATCTATCAGCCCCAGCATTTT
j_gene: TRBJ1-5
abundance: many
d_gene: -
v_gene: TRBV20-1

CDR3aa: CASSGDGRNEQFF
CDR3nt: TGTGCCAGCTCAGGGGACGGGAGAAATGAGCAGTTCTTC
j_gene: TRBJ2-1
abundance: few
d_gene: -
v_gene: TRBV18

CDR3aa: CASSLGTSGGNEQYF
CDR3nt: TGTGCCAGCAGCTTAGGCACTAGCGGGGGCAACGAGCAGTACTTC
j_gene: TRBJ2-7
abundance: -
d_gene: TRBD2
v_gene: TRBV7-9

CDR3aa: CSAADRSNTEAFF
CDR3nt: TGCAGCGCCGCGGACAGGAGCAACACTGAAGCTTTCTTT
j_gene: TRBJ1-1
abundance: -
d_gene: TRBD1
v_gene: TRBV29-1

CDR3aa: CASSDLSQEETQYF
CDR3nt: TGTGCCAGCAGCGATCTATCGCAGGAGGAGACCCAGTACTTC
j_gene: TRBJ2-5
abundance: -
d_gene: -
v_gene: TRBV7-9

CDR3aa: CASSLEMQDTQYF
CDR3nt: TGTGCCAGCAGTTTAGAGATGCAAGATACGCAGTATTTT
j_gene: TRBJ2-3
abundance: many
d_gene: -
v_gene: TRBV28

CDR3aa: CASSPRGGIRKLFF
CDR3nt: TGTGCCAGCAGCCCCAGGGGAGGGATTAGAAAACTGTTTTTT
j_gene: TRBJ1-4
abundance: medium-sized
d_gene: -
v_gene: TRBV7-2